One T cell receptor (beta chain) is described in this entry. These data belong to a study of T cells after yellow fever vaccination. About the study: For low cell numbers, libraries were made with SMART-Seq v4 Ultra Low Input.

TCRdb ran MiXCR on the 5' RACE reads and lists one entry per CDR3 protein. The sample records a few hundred thousand distinct CDR3 sequences, less than 8.5% being singletons. Between the trimmed V and J ends, which lost 4 bases and 7 bases, there was a span of 14 bases. The CDR3 totals 13 residues. Germline assignment: CDR1 GTSNPN and CDR2 SVGIG (reference sequence). This receptor was identified in a man aged 25 to 40 who received the YFV17D yellow fever vaccine. V gene TRBV30 combines with J gene TRBJ2-1, with D possibly TRBD1 on 5 matching bases. The material was CD4+ T cells sorted from PBMCs, obtained 15 days after the yellow fever booster vaccination. CDR3 DNA sequence: TGTGCCTGGACGGCAGGGTCGGTGAATGAGCAGTTCTTC. Translating it yields CAWTAGSVNEQFF.